The 10 T cell receptor beta chains below all came from one sample that was sequenced in a study of CD8+ T cells in alopecia areata. TCR sequencing used cDNA made by reverse transcription of extracted RNA. TCRdb's table, derived via immunoSEQ multiplex PCR, lists solely in-frame clones and lacks some. The sample holds approximately 200,000 clones, around 56% seen once. The treatment: oral pan-JAK inhibitor, 5-10 mg twice daily. Material: CD4+ T cells sorted from blood, obtained at week 4, from a patient treated with tofacitinib. The receptors shown here come from a human donor with alopecia areata.

Only a few counts were recorded for this clone. J is TRBJ2-5 and V is TRBV29-1, with D tentatively TRBD1 or TRBD2 (6 bases each). Between the trimmed V and J ends, which lost 8 bases and 4 bases, there was a span of 17 bases. The CDR3 contains 13 residues. Germline loops: CDR1 SQVTM, CDR2 ANQGSEA. The CDR3 here is CSQRPKGGETQYF. The CDR3 DNA is TGCAGCCAGAGACCCAAGGGGGGAGAGACCCAGTACTTC. Based on the CDR3 plus reference TRBV29-1 and TRBJ2-5, the full variable domain is SAVISQKPSRDICQRGTSLTIQCQVDSQVTMMFWYRQQPGQSLTLIATANQGSEATYESGFVIDKFPISRPNLTFSTLTVSNMSPEDSSIYLCSQRPKGGETQYFGPGTRLLVL.

The chain recombines TRBV7-9 with TRBJ2-1, with D possibly matching TRBD2 (5 bases). Germline V gives CDR1 SEHNR, CDR2 FQNEAQ (reference sequence). The CDR3 is made up of 9 amino acids. In DNA form, the CDR3 reads TGTGCGGCGGGCACTGAGCAGTTCTTC. Translation gives CAAGTEQFF.

V is TRBV29-1 and J is TRBJ1-2; TRBD1 matches at 9 bases. This CDR3 is built from 12 residues. The V gene's germline CDR1 is SQVTM and CDR2 ANQGSEA. V gave up 6 bases and J gave up 7 bases; unmatched junction bases: 6. The CDR3 sequence: CSVAGTGSGYTF. The CDR3 DNA follows: TGCAGCGTGGCCGGGACAGGGTCTGGCTACACCTTC.

The sample holds many counts of this clone. V gene TRBV28 combines with J gene TRBJ2-1, with D possibly matching TRBD2 (5 bases). Germline assignment: CDR1 MDHEN and CDR2 SYDVKM. V lost 6 bases to trimming and J lost 0 bases, with 9 bases between them. This CDR3 has 14 amino acids. CDR3 nucleotides: TGTGCCAGCAGACCTACTAGCTCCTACAATGAGCAGTTCTTC. Protein product: CASRPTSSYNEQFF.

This sequence joins TRBV30 and TRBJ2-1; 7 nucleotides line up with TRBD2. The ends lost 5 bases at V and 5 bases at J; junction bases unmatched: 6. CDR1 is GTSNPN, CDR2 SVGIG, per germline (reference sequence). CDR3 length equals 13 residues. This CDR3 is CAWARTRHNEQFF. Here the CDR3 DNA reads TGTGCCTGGGCCAGGACTAGACACAATGAGCAGTTCTTC.

The chain couples TRBV2 to TRBJ2-7; possible D gene TRBD1, 6 bases. The CDR3 is 14 amino acids. Germline CDR1 and CDR2: SNHLY and FYNNEI. Trimming left V 2 bases short and J 3 bases short, with 11 bases between. CDR3 sequence reads: CASSEMVRGYEQYF. The CDR3 DNA is TGTGCCAGCAGTGAAATGGTCAGGGGCTACGAGCAGTACTTC. Looking up the rest from reference TRBV2 and TRBJ2-7 gives the full variable domain: EPEVTQTPSHQVTQMGQEVILRCVPISNHLYFYWYRQILGQKVEFLVSFYNNEISEKSEIFDDQFSVERPDGSNFTLKIRSTKLEDSAMYFCASSEMVRGYEQYFGPGTRLTVT.

This clone appeared a few times. The chain links TRBV5-4 to TRBJ1-4, with D perhaps TRBD1 (5 bases). There are 19 residues in the CDR3. Between the trimmed V and J ends, which lost 2 bases and 4 bases, there was a span of 24 bases. Germline V gene lookup returns CDR1 SGHNT and CDR2 YYREEE (reference sequence). The CDR3 region has the DNA TGTGCCAGCAGCTTTTATTCGGGACCTCGACCAGGGAGTAATGAAAAACTGTTTTTT. It codes for CASSFYSGPRPGSNEKLFF.

About this clone itself: The junction departs from germline at one end; a sequencing error may be responsible. CDR3 residues: CASSLGAGDTYEQYF. CDR3 in DNA: TGTGCTAGCAGCTTAGGGGCAGGTGATACCTACGAGCAGTACTTC. This chain connects TRBV7-7 to TRBJ2-7; D may be TRBD1 (5 bases). The CDR3 covers 15 residues. Germline loops: CDR1 SSHAT, CDR2 FNYEAQ (reference sequence).

This chain uses TRBV27 with TRBJ2-5, with D hard to call. CDR3 length equals 11 residues. In germline, CDR1 is MNHEY, CDR2 SMNVEV (reference sequence). V lost 2 bases, J lost 5 bases, and 3 bases lay in between. As DNA, the CDR3 is TGTGCCAGCAGTTTAAGGGAGACCCAGTACTTC. Translated: CASSLRETQYF.

Comment on this clone: Other DNA sequences in the sample encode the same CDR3. The chain employs TRBV7-9 and TRBJ2-7; D is uncertain. The CDR3 is 12 residues long. V dropped 1 base and J dropped 3 bases, with 4 bases sitting between them. CDR1 SEHNR and CDR2 FQNEAQ come from the germline V gene (reference sequence). The CDR3 here is CASSLGSYEQYF. As DNA, the CDR3 is TGTGCCAGCAGCTTAGGCAGCTACGAGCAGTACTTC. The entire variable domain, with the rest obtained from reference TRBV7-9 and TRBJ2-7, is as follows: DTGVSQNPRHKITKRGQNVTFRCDPISEHNRLYWYRQTLGQGPEFLTYFQNEAQLEKSRLLSDRFSAERPKGSFSTLEIQRTEQGDSAMYLCASSLGSYEQYFGPGTRLTVT.